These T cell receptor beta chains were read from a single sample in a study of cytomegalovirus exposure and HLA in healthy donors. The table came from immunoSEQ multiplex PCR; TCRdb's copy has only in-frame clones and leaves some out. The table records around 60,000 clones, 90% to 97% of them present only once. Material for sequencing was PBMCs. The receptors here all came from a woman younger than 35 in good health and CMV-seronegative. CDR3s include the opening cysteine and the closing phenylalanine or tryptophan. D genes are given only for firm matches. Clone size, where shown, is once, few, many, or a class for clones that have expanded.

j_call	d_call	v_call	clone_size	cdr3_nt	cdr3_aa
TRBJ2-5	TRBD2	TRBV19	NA	TGTGCCAGTAGTAGGGCGGGAGTTGGTCTTCAAGAGACCCAGTACTTC	CASSRAGVGLQETQYF
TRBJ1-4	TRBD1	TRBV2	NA	TGTGCCAGCAACCCGACAGGGGCTAATGAAAAACTGTTTTTT	CASNPTGANEKLFF
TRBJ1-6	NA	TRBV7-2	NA	TGTGCCAGCAGCTTGCGACAGGCGAGCTCCTATAATTCACCCCTCCACTTT	CASSLRQASSYNSPLHF
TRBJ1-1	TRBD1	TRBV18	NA	TGTGCCAGCTCACCAGGGACAGGGGGCTTTGGCACTGAAGCTTTCTTT	CASSPGTGGFGTEAFF
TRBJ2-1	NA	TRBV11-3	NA	TGTGCCAGCACCCCCAGGGGAAGCAATGAGCAGTTCTTC	CASTPRGSNEQFF
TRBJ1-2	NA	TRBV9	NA	TGTGCCAGCAGCGTAGAGGATTCAGGGTCCGTCTATGGCTACACCTTC	CASSVEDSGSVYGYTF
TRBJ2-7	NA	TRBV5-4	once	TGTGCCAGCAGCCCCCAGGACAGAACCTACGAGCAGTACTTC	CASSPQDRTYEQYF
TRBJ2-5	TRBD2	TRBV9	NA	TGTGCCAGCAGCCGCGGGGGGTTCCCCCAAGAGACCCAGTACTTC	CASSRGGFPQETQYF
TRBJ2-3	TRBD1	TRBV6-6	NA	TGTGCCAGCAGTCCAGACAGGGGGCGAAGAGATACGCAGTATTTT	CASSPDRGRRDTQYF
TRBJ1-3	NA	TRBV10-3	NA	TGTGCCATCAGCCAAGGGCCCACAGGGATTGGAAACACCATATATTTT	CAISQGPTGIGNTIYF
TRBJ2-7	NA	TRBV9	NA	TGTGCCAGCAGCGTAGGGGGGGTCCCGGTTTACGAGCAGTACTTC	CASSVGGVPVYEQYF
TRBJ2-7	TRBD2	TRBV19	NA	TGTGCCAGTAGTTGGGCGGGGGGAATGTCCTACGAGCAGTACTTC	CASSWAGGMSYEQYF
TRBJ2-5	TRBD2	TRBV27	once	TGTGCCAGCAGCCGCCGGGGGGGAAAAGAGACCCAGTACTTC	CASSRRGGKETQYF
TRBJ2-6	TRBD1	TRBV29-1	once	TGCAGCGTTGGCGGACAGGGGGTCGCTGGGGCCAACGTCCTGACTTTC	CSVGGQGVAGANVLTF
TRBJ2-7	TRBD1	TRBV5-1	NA	TGCGCCAGCAGGTCGAGGGGACAGGCAACCTACGAGCAGTACTTC	CASRSRGQATYEQYF
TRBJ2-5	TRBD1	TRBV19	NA	TGTGCCAGTAGTAACAACCCCCACAGGGGGGAGACCCAGTACTTC	CASSNNPHRGETQYF
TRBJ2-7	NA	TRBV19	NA	TGTGCCAGTAGTATAGGATCTGGAGGGGGCGCCGGGTACGAGCAGTACTTC	CASSIGSGGGAGYEQYF
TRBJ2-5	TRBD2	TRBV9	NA	TGTGCCAGCAGCGCCCCTAGCGGGAGGCACCAAGAGACCCAGTACTTC	CASSAPSGRHQETQYF